Below are 9 T cell receptor beta chains sequenced from a single sample in a study of technical replicates of blood from several donors. Libraries were prepared by immunoSEQ multiplex PCR; TCRdb keeps only in-frame clonotypes and omits some of them. Found here are more than 65,000 clones, over 85% of them singletons; the top ten hold 0.4% to 0.5%. The sequencing input was T cells isolated from PBMCs. These receptors were obtained from a human donor in good health.

The chain has TRBV4-2 and TRBJ2-5; tentatively, D is TRBD2 (7 bases). The V gene lost 4 bases and the J gene lost 5 bases, with 23 bases spanning the gap. The CDR3 consists of 17 residues. CDR1 LGHNA and CDR2 YNFKEQ come from the germline V gene. The CDR3, as DNA: TGTGCCAGCAGCCCTCCAGGGGCGGGAGTTGTGGGGGAGACCCAGTACTTC. This gives the protein CASSPPGAGVVGETQYF.

The J gene is TRBJ2-1, the V gene TRBV2, with D unclear. Germline values: CDR1 SNHLY, CDR2 FYNNEI. V was clipped by 4 bases and J by 7 bases, with 8 bases between them. CDR3 length: 12 amino acids. The CDR3 sequence: CASSAMSNEQFF. The CDR3 DNA reads TGTGCCAGCAGTGCAATGTCAAATGAGCAGTTCTTC.

V is TRBV15 and J is TRBJ2-7; tentative D call: TRBD1 (5 bases). The CDR3 is 13 residues long. Trimming took off 0 bases at V and 9 bases at J, with 12 bases between the two ends. CDR1 and CDR2 from the germline V gene are LNHNV and YYDKDF (reference sequence). CDR3 nucleotides: TGTGCCACCAGCAGAGATAGCCAGGGAAGGCAGTACTTC. This sequence encodes CATSRDSQGRQYF.

The chain combines TRBV5-1 with TRBJ2-2; 9 nucleotides match TRBD2. Germline V gene lookup returns CDR1 SGHRS and CDR2 YFSETQ. Trimming at V came to 1 base and at J to 5 bases, leaving 3 bases not matched to a gene. CDR3 length: 15 amino acids. The CDR3 protein is CASSLSTSGTGELFF. Here the CDR3 DNA reads TGCGCCAGCAGCTTGTCGACTAGCGGAACCGGGGAGCTGTTTTTT.

This rearrangement joins TRBV4-1 to TRBJ2-1; 7 bases are a match to TRBD2. After removal of 5 bases from V and 8 bases from J, the junction contained 9 bases not matched to a gene. Looked up from germline, CDR1 is MGHRA and CDR2 is YSYEKL. This CDR3 is built from 14 residues. CDR3 sequence: CASSYRGVGYEQFF. The CDR3 coding sequence is TGCGCCAGCAGCTACCGGGGGGTAGGGTATGAGCAGTTCTTC.

The sample holds one count of this clone. The J gene is TRBJ1-2, the V gene TRBV30; D remains ambiguous. Trimming removed 6 bases from V and 5 bases from J, with 10 bases in between. There are 11 residues in the CDR3. Germline CDR1 GTSNPN, CDR2 SVGIG (reference sequence). In DNA form, the CDR3 reads TGTGCCTGTACAGATACATATGGCTACACCTTC. Translating it yields CACTDTYGYTF.

A single count supports this clone. The chain uses TRBV28 and TRBJ1-1, with TRBD1 matching over 10 bases. V shed 4 bases, J shed 5 bases, and the junction held 4 bases outside the gene matches. The CDR3 loop spans 14 amino acids. CDR1 and CDR2 from the germline V gene are MDHEN and SYDVKM. The CDR3 region has the DNA TGTGCCAGCAGTTCCGACAGGGGGCCTACTGAAGCTTTCTTT. Residues: CASSSDRGPTEAFF.

The chain couples TRBV4-1 to TRBJ1-1, with D possibly TRBD1 on 6 matching bases. The CDR3 contains 14 residues. Germline loops: CDR1 MGHRA, CDR2 YSYEKL. Trimming removed 3 bases from V and 6 bases from J, with 14 bases in between. In nucleotides, the CDR3 is TGCGCCAGCAGCCACCTATCAGGGGCCCCTGAAGCTTTCTTT. This codes for CASSHLSGAPEAFF.

This chain uses TRBV4-2 with TRBJ2-4; TRBD1 matches 10 bases. J gave up 9 bases and V 1 base, and 9 bases lay outside the gene matches. Germline CDR1 reads LGHNA; CDR2 reads YNFKEQ. The CDR3 length is 16 residues. CDR3 coding DNA: TGTGCCAGCAGCCAAGGACTGGGACAGGGGATGAGCATTCAGTACTTC. Its protein product is CASSQGLGQGMSIQYF.